The clone carrying this T cell receptor beta chain has more than one count but fewer than ten. The antigen remains unidentified. The source of the sample is a study of identical twins. Points from the study as a whole: Out-of-frame alpha sequences common to twins exhibited a surplus of low generation probability. Models, which agreed with sharing between unrelated individuals, nonetheless underestimated the out-of-frame TCR alpha sharing seen in monozygotic twins.

It was template switching that added a universal primer site, and there were unique molecular identifiers on the cDNA. From the 5' RACE reads, TCRdb called clonotypes with MiXCR, one entry per CDR3 protein. Of 1.5 million to 2 million distinct CDR3 sequences listed, 32% are singletons. The sequencing input was cord blood. This clonotype was sampled from a newborn girl in good health.

The CDR3 is CASSPLRGGRMVDTQYF. In DNA form, the CDR3 reads TGTGCCAGCAGCCCACTGCGGGGGGGACGCATGGTGGATACGCAGTATTTT. This sequence joins TRBV4-2 and TRBJ2-3; 9 bases fit TRBD2. V gave up 4 bases and J gave up 6 bases; unmatched junction bases: 14. CDR1 and CDR2 (germline): LGHNA, YNFKEQ. This CDR3 has 17 amino acids.